The 4 T cell receptor beta chains below come from one sample, sequenced in a study of cytomegalovirus exposure and HLA in healthy donors. The protocol was immunoSEQ multiplex PCR, while the TCRdb copy is restricted to in-frame clones and leaves out a portion. The sample shows about 98,000 clones, roughly nine tenths of them seen only once. Sequencing was performed on PBMCs. The source of these receptors is a man in his late teens or twenties in good health and CMV-seropositive.

V is TRBV29-1 and J is TRBJ2-5, with 10 nucleotides matching TRBD2. The CDR3 sequence is 15 residues long. The V gene's germline CDR1 is SQVTM and CDR2 ANQGSEA. V lost 7 bases to trimming and J lost 4 bases; unmatched junction nucleotides: 12. CDR3: CSADDGASGGETQYF. CDR3 coding DNA: TGCAGCGCAGACGATGGGGCTAGCGGGGGAGAGACCCAGTACTTC.

The chain links TRBV6-1 to TRBJ2-5; D gene unclear. Trimming removed 3 bases from V and 5 bases from J, with 7 bases in between. The CDR3 consists of 12 residues. CDR1 and CDR2 (germline): MNHNS, SASEGT. The CDR3 protein is CASSDGPETQYF. The CDR3, as DNA: TGTGCCAGCAGTGATGGGCCCGAGACCCAGTACTTC.

This clone was observed a handful of times. This chain links TRBV7-3 with TRBJ2-3; 14 nucleotides agree with TRBD2. Germline V gene sequence: CDR1 SGHTA, CDR2 FQGTGA. This CDR3 is 18 amino acids long. After removal of 0 bases from V and 4 bases from J, the junction contained 6 bases not matched to a gene. CDR3 bases: TGTGCCAGCAGCTTAACGGGGACTAGCGGGAGTTGGGCAGATACGCAGTATTTT. As protein: CASSLTGTSGSWADTQYF.

The chain is built from TRBV6-1 and TRBJ2-7; 9 bases are shared with TRBD2. The CDR3 loop spans 15 amino acids. Trimming at V came to 1 base and at J to 2 bases, leaving 3 bases not matched to a gene. CDR1 MNHNS and CDR2 SASEGT come from the germline V gene. This chain's CDR3 is CASSEEGGGAYEQYF. Here the CDR3 DNA reads TGTGCCAGCAGTGAAGAGGGCGGGGGGGCCTACGAGCAGTACTTC.